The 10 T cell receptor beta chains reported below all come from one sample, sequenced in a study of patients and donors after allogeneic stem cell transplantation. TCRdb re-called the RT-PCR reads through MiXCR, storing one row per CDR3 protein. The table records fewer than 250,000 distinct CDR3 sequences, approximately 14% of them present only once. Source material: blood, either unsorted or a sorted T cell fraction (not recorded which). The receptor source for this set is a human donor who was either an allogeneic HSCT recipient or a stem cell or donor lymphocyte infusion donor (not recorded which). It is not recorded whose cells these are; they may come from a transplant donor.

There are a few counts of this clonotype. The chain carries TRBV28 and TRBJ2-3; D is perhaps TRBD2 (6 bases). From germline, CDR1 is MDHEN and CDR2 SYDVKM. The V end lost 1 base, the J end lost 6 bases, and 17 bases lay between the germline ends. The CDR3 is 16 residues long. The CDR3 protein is CASSLSGTALTDTQYF. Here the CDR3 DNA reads TGTGCCAGCAGTTTATCTGGGACTGCACTCACGGATACGCAGTATTTT.

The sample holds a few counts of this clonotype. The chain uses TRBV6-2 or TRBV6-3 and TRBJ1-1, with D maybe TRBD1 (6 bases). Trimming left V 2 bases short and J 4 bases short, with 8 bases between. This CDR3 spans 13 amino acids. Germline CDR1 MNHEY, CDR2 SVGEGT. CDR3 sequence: CASSYTGITEAFF. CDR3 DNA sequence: TGTGCCAGCAGTTACACAGGGATCACTGAAGCTTTCTTT.

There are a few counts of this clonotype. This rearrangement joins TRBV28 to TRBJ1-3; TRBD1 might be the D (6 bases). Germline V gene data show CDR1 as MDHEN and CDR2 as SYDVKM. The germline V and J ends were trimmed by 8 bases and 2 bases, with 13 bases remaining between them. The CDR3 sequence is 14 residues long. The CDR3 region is CASSQGHTGNTIYF. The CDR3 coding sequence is TGTGCCAGCTCTCAGGGGCATACTGGAAACACCATATATTTT.

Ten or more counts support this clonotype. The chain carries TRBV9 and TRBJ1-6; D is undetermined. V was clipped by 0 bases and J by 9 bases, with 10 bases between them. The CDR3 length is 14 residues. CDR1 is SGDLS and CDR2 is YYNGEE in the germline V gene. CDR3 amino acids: CASSVATGGSPLHF. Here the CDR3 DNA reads TGTGCCAGCAGCGTAGCTACCGGAGGTTCACCCCTCCACTTT.

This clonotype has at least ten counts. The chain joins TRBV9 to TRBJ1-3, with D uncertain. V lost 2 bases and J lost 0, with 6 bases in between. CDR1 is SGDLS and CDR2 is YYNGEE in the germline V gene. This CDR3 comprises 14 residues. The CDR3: CASSVDPSGNTIYF. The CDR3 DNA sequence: TGTGCCAGCAGCGTCGACCCCTCTGGAAACACCATATATTTT.

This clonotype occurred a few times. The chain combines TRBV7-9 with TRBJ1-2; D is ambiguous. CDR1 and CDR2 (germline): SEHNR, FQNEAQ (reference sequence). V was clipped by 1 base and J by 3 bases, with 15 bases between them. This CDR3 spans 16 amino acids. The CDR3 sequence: CASSLGMAPLDYGYTF. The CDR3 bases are TGTGCCAGCAGCTTAGGAATGGCCCCGCTGGACTATGGCTACACCTTC.

CDR3 sequence reads: CASSTRDRGTGELFF. CDR3 DNA sequence: TGTGCCAGCAGCACCCGGGACAGGGGAACCGGGGAGCTGTTTTTT. The chain is built from TRBV7-7 and TRBJ2-2, with TRBD1 matching 10 bases. The CDR3 consists of 15 residues. Germline CDR1 reads SSHAT; CDR2 reads FNYEAQ (reference sequence). The junction had 5 bases not matched to a gene; V was cut back by 5 bases and J by 5 bases.

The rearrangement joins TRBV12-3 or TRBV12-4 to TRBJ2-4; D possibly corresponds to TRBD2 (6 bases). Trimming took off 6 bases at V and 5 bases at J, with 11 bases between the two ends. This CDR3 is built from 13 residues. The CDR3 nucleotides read TGTGCCAGCAGGAGAGGGACTGAAAACATTCAGTACTTC. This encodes CASRRGTENIQYF.

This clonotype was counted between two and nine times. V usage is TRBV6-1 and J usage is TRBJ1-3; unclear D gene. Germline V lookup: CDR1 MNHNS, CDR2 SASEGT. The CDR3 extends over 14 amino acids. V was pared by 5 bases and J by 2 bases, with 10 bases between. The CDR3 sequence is CASSPVKTGNTIYF. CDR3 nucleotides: TGTGCCAGCAGTCCGGTAAAAACTGGAAACACCATATATTTT.

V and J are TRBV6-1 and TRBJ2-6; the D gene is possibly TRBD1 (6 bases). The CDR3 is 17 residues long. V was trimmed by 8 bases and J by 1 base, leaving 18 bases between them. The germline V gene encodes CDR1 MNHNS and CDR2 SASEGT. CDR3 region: CASQPPRGRSGANVLTF. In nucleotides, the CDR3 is TGTGCCAGCCAACCACCCAGGGGTAGGTCTGGGGCCAACGTCCTGACTTTC.